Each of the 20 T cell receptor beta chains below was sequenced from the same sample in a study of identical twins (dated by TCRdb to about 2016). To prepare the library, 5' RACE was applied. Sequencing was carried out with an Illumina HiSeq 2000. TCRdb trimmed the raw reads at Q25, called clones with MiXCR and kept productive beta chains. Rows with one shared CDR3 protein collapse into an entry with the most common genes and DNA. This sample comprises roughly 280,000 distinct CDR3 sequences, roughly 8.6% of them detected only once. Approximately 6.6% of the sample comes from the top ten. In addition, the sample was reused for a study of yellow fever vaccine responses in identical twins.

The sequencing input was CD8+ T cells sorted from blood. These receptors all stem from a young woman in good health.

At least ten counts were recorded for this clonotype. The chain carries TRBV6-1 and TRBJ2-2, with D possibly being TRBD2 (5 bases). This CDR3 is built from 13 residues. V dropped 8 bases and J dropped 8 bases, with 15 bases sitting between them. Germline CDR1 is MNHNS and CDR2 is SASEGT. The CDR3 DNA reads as TGTGCCAGCCGAGAAGCGGTGATTGGGGAGCTGTTTTTT. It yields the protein CASREAVIGELFF.

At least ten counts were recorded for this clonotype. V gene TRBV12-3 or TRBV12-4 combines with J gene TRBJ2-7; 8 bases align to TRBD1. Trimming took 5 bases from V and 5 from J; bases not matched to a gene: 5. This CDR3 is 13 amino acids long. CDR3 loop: CASSDRGSHEQYF. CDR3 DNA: TGTGCCAGCAGTGACAGGGGATCCCACGAGCAGTACTTC.

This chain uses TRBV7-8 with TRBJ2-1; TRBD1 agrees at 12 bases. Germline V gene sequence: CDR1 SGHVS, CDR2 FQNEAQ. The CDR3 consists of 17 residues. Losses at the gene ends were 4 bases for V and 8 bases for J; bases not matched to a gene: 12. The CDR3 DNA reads TGTGCCAGCAGCTCACCGGGACAGGGGGCTCCAGTGGATGAGCAGTTCTTC. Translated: CASSSPGQGAPVDEQFF.

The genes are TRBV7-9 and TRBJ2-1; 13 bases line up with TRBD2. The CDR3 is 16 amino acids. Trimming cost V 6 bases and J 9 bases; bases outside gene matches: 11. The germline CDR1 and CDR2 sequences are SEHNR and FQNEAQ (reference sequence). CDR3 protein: CASRHTSGGAGVEQFF. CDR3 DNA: TGTGCCAGCAGGCACACTAGCGGGGGGGCCGGGGTTGAGCAGTTCTTC.

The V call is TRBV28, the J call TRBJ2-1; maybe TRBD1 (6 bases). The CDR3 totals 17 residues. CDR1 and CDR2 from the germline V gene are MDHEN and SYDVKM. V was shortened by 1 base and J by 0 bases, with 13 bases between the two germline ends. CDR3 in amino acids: CASSLYPRTASYNEQFF. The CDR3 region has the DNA TGTGCCAGCAGTTTATATCCCCGGACAGCCTCCTACAATGAGCAGTTCTTC.

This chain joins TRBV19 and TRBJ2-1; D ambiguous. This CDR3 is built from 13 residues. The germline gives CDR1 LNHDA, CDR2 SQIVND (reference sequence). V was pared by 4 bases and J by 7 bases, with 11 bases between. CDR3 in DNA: TGTGCCAGTAGTACTACCGGGTGGAATGAGCAGTTCTTC. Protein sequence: CASSTTGWNEQFF. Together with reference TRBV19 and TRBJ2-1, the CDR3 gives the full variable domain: DGGITQSPKYLFRKEGQNVTLSCEQNLNHDAMYWYRQDPGQGLRLIYYSQIVNDFQKGDIAEGYSVSREKKESFPLTVTSAQKNPTAFYLCASSTTGWNEQFFGPGTRLTVL.

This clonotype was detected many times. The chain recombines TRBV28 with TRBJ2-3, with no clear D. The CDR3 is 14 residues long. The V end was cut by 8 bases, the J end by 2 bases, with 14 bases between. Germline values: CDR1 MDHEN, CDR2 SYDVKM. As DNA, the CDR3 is TGTGCCAGCGTGTTCCGACTTGCCACAGATACGCAGTATTTT. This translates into CASVFRLATDTQYF.

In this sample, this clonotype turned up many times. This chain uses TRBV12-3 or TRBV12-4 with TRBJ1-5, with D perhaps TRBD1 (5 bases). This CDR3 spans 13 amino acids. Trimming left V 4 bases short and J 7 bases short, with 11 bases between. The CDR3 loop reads CASSSGGGQPQHF. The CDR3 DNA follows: TGTGCCAGCAGTTCCGGGGGTGGGCAGCCCCAGCATTTT.

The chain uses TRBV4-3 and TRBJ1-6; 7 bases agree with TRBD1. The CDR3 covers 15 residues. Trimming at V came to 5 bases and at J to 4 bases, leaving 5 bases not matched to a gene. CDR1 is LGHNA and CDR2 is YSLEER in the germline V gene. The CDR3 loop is CASSLDRQYNSPLHF. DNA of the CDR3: TGCGCCAGCAGCTTGGACAGGCAATATAATTCACCCCTCCACTTT.

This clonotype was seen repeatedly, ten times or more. The CDR3 DNA reads as TGCAGCGTTGATACCCGAGGGGCGCTGAACACCGGGGAGCTGTTTTTT. It is translated as CSVDTRGALNTGELFF. This chain connects TRBV29-1 to TRBJ2-2; either TRBD1 or TRBD2 may supply D (5 bases each). Germline lookup yields CDR1 SQVTM and CDR2 ANQGSEA. V was cut by 3 bases and J by 1 base, with 15 bases left in between. This CDR3 is built from 16 residues.

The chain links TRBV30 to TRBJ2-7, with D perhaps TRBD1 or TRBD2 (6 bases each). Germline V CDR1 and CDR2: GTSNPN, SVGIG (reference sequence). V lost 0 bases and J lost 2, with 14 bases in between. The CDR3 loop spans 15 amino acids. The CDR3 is CAWSVSRGAPYEQYF. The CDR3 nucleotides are TGTGCCTGGAGTGTCTCGAGGGGGGCTCCCTACGAGCAGTACTTC.

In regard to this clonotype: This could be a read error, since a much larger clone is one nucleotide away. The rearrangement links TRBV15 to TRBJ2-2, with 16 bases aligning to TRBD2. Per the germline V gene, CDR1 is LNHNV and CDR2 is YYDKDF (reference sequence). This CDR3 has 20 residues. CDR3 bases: TGTGCCACCAGCAGTCCTAAGGGGACTAGCGGGAGGGTTAACACCGGGGAGCTGCTTTTT. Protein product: CATSSPKGTSGRVNTGELLF. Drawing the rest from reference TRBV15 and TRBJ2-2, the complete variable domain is DAMVIQNPRYQVTQFGKPVTLSCSQTLNHNVMYWYQQKSSQAPKLLFHYYDKDFNNEADTPDNFQSRRPNTSFCFLDIRSPGLGDTAMYLCATSSPKGTSGRVNTGELLFGEGSRLTVL.

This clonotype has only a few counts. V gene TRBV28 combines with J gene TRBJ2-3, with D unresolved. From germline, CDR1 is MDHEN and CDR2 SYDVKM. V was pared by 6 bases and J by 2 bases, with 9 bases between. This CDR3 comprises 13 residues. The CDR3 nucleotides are TGTGCCAGCAGCAAAGGATACACAGATACGCAGTATTTT. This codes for CASSKGYTDTQYF.

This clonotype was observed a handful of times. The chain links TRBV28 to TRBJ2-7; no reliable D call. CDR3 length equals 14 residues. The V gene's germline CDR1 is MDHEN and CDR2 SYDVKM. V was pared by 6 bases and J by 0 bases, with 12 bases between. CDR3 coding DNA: TGTGCCAGCAGGGATCAGGCGACCTCCTACGAGCAGTACTTC. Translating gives CASRDQATSYEQYF.

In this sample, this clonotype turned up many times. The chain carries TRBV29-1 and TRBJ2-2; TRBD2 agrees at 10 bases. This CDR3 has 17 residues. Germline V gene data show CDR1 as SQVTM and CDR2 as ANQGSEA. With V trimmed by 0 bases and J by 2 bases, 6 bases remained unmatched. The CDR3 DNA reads TGCAGCGTTGAAGACGGCAAGCGGGAGGGCAACACCGGGGAGCTGTTTTTT. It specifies CSVEDGKREGNTGELFF.

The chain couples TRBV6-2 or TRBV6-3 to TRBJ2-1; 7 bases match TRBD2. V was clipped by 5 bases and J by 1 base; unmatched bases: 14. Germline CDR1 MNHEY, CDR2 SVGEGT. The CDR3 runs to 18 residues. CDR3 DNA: TGTGCCAGCAGTGCCATGACTAGCCTCTTCGGGTCCTACAATGAGCAGTTCTTC. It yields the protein CASSAMTSLFGSYNEQFF.

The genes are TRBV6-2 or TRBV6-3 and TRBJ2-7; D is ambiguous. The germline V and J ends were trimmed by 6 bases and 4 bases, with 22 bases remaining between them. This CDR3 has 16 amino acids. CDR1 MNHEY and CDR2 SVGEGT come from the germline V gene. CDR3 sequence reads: CASSYSDLSGRYEQYF. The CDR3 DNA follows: TGTGCCAGCAGCTATTCGGACCTCTCCGGCCGATACGAGCAGTACTTC.

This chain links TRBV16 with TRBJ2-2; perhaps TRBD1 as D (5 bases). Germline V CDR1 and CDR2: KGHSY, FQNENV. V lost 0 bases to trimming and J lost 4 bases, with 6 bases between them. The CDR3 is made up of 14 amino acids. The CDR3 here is CASSQSTVTGELFF. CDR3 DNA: TGTGCCAGCAGCCAATCGACAGTCACCGGGGAGCTGTTTTTT.

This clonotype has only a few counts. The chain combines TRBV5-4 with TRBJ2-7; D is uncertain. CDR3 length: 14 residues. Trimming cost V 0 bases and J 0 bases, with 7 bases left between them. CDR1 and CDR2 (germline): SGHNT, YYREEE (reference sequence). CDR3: CASSLEDHSYEQYF. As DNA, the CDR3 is TGTGCCAGCAGCTTGGAGGACCACTCCTACGAGCAGTACTTC.

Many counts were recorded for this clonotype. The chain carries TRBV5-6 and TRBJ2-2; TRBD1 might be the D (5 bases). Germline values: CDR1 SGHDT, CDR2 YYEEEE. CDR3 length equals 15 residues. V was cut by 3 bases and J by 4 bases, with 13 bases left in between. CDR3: CASSYSTVGTGELFF. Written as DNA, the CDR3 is TGTGCCAGCAGCTATTCGACAGTGGGCACCGGGGAGCTGTTTTTT. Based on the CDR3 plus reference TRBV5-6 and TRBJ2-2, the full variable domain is DAGVTQSPTHLIKTRGQQVTLRCSPKSGHDTVSWYQQALGQGPQFIFQYYEEEERQRGNFPDRFSGHQFPNYSSELNVNALLLGDSALYLCASSYSTVGTGELFFGEGSRLTVL.